A selection of T cell receptor beta chains follows, all from one sample in a study of brain T cells in children with intractable seizures. Repertoires were generated with immunoSEQ multiplex PCR, while TCRdb's copy carries only in-frame clones and drops some. Of about 340,000 clones listed, approximately 93% are singletons. The specimen was peripheral blood, collected roughly 5 months after surgery. Every receptor here comes from a boy less than two years old with tuberous sclerosis and intractable seizures. CDR3s include the opening cysteine and the closing phenylalanine or tryptophan. Each record gives: J gene, D gene, V gene, clone size, CDR3 protein, CDR3 DNA. The D gene is left open where the match is weak. A clone size is listed for some rows: how often the clone was seen (once, few, many), or a class if it is expanded.

j_call: TRBJ2-1; d_call: TRBD2; v_call: TRBV24-1; clone_size: .; cdr3_aa: CATSDLRTSGQNSYNEQFF; cdr3_nt: TGTGCCACCAGTGATTTGCGGACTAGCGGGCAAAACTCCTACAATGAGCAGTTCTTC
j_call: TRBJ2-5; d_call: .; v_call: TRBV20-1; clone_size: .; cdr3_aa: CSALRGETQYF; cdr3_nt: TGCAGTGCCCTACGGGGAGAGACCCAGTACTTC
j_call: TRBJ2-5; d_call: TRBD2; v_call: TRBV10-1; clone_size: .; cdr3_aa: CASSRTRRETQYF; cdr3_nt: TGCGCCAGCTCGAGGACTAGGCGGGAGACCCAGTACTTC
j_call: TRBJ1-2; d_call: .; v_call: TRBV12-3/TRBV12-4; clone_size: once; cdr3_aa: CASMGSNYGYTF; cdr3_nt: TGTGCCAGCATGGGATCTAACTATGGCTACACCTTC
j_call: TRBJ1-4; d_call: TRBD1; v_call: TRBV5-1; clone_size: .; cdr3_aa: CASSPGTGEKLFF; cdr3_nt: TGCGCCAGCAGCCCGGGGACAGGGGAAAAACTGTTTTTT
j_call: TRBJ1-2; d_call: .; v_call: TRBV6-6; clone_size: .; cdr3_aa: CASSSKKDNYGYTF; cdr3_nt: TGTGCCAGCAGTTCCAAAAAGGACAACTATGGCTACACCTTC
j_call: TRBJ1-4; d_call: .; v_call: TRBV5-1; clone_size: .; cdr3_aa: CASSFGQNEKLFF; cdr3_nt: TGCGCCAGCAGCTTCGGACAGAATGAAAAACTGTTTTTT
j_call: TRBJ2-1; d_call: TRBD2; v_call: TRBV11-1; clone_size: .; cdr3_aa: CASSPESGRWNEQFF; cdr3_nt: TGTGCCAGCAGCCCCGAGAGCGGGAGGTGGAATGAGCAGTTCTTC
j_call: TRBJ1-5; d_call: .; v_call: TRBV27; clone_size: .; cdr3_aa: CASSSGEVNQPQHF; cdr3_nt: TGTGCCAGCAGTTCAGGGGAGGTCAATCAGCCCCAGCATTTT
j_call: TRBJ1-1; d_call: .; v_call: TRBV19; clone_size: .; cdr3_aa: CASSHNSPMNTEAFF; cdr3_nt: TGTGCCAGTAGTCATAACTCCCCGATGAACACTGAAGCTTTCTTT
j_call: TRBJ2-7; d_call: TRBD1; v_call: TRBV6-5; clone_size: .; cdr3_aa: CASGQGASYEQYF; cdr3_nt: TGTGCCAGCGGGCAGGGGGCATCCTACGAGCAGTACTTC
j_call: TRBJ2-7; d_call: .; v_call: TRBV30; clone_size: .; cdr3_aa: CAWVGSSSYEQYF; cdr3_nt: TGTGCCTGGGTTGGTTCTAGCTCCTACGAGCAGTACTTC
j_call: TRBJ2-3; d_call: TRBD1; v_call: TRBV11-2; clone_size: .; cdr3_aa: CASSLGRGLADTQYF; cdr3_nt: TGTGCCAGCAGCCTAGGCAGGGGGCTGGCAGATACGCAGTATTTT
j_call: TRBJ2-5; d_call: .; v_call: TRBV30; clone_size: .; cdr3_aa: CALMIDAAGTQYF; cdr3_nt: TGTGCCCTGATGATTGACGCCGCGGGGACCCAGTACTTC
j_call: TRBJ2-1; d_call: .; v_call: TRBV24-1; clone_size: .; cdr3_aa: CATSDSSLTGNNEQFF; cdr3_nt: TGTGCCACCAGTGATTCCTCGTTGACAGGCAACAATGAGCAGTTCTTC
j_call: TRBJ1-1; d_call: TRBD1; v_call: TRBV14; clone_size: .; cdr3_aa: CASSLMTGDTEAFF; cdr3_nt: TGTGCCAGCAGCCTCATGACAGGGGACACTGAAGCTTTCTTT
j_call: TRBJ2-7; d_call: .; v_call: TRBV9; clone_size: once; cdr3_aa: CASSRRGASSYEQYF; cdr3_nt: TGTGCCAGCAGCCGACGAGGGGCCAGCTCCTACGAGCAGTACTTC
j_call: TRBJ2-3; d_call: .; v_call: TRBV24-1; clone_size: .; cdr3_aa: CAIETDATDTQYF; cdr3_nt: TGTGCCATTGAGACGGATGCCACAGATACGCAGTATTTT
j_call: TRBJ1-2; d_call: .; v_call: TRBV3-1/TRBV3-2; clone_size: .; cdr3_aa: CASSIVSESGYTF; cdr3_nt: TGTGCCAGCAGCATAGTGAGCGAAAGCGGCTACACCTTC
j_call: TRBJ1-5; d_call: TRBD1; v_call: TRBV24-1; clone_size: .; cdr3_aa: CATSPTGGRNQPQHF; cdr3_nt: TGTGCCACCTCCCCGACAGGGGGAAGGAATCAGCCCCAGCATTTT
j_call: TRBJ1-1; d_call: .; v_call: TRBV10-1; clone_size: few; cdr3_aa: CASRDSLNTEAFF; cdr3_nt: TGCGCCAGCAGAGACAGTTTGAACACTGAAGCTTTCTTT
j_call: TRBJ2-1; d_call: .; v_call: TRBV2; clone_size: .; cdr3_aa: CASMGLAHEQFF; cdr3_nt: TGTGCCAGCATGGGCCTAGCCCATGAGCAGTTCTTC
j_call: TRBJ1-2; d_call: .; v_call: TRBV2; clone_size: .; cdr3_aa: CARGISGYSFNYGYTF; cdr3_nt: TGTGCCAGGGGAATAAGCGGATATTCATTTAACTATGGCTACACCTTC
j_call: TRBJ2-5; d_call: .; v_call: TRBV24-1; clone_size: .; cdr3_aa: CATSDLQGQTQYF; cdr3_nt: TGTGCCACCAGTGATTTGCAGGGGCAGACCCAGTACTTC
j_call: TRBJ1-2; d_call: .; v_call: TRBV5-1; clone_size: .; cdr3_aa: CASSSSVGLGYTF; cdr3_nt: TGCGCCAGCAGCTCCTCGGTAGGGCTTGGCTACACCTTC
j_call: TRBJ2-1; d_call: .; v_call: TRBV27; clone_size: .; cdr3_aa: CASSQTTLRGYNEQFF; cdr3_nt: TGTGCCAGCAGTCAAACCACCTTGCGGGGCTACAATGAGCAGTTCTTC
j_call: TRBJ1-4; d_call: .; v_call: TRBV2; clone_size: .; cdr3_aa: CASGVQGSEKLFF; cdr3_nt: TGTGCCAGCGGGGTACAGGGTTCTGAAAAACTGTTTTTT
j_call: TRBJ2-7; d_call: TRBD2; v_call: TRBV4-1; clone_size: .; cdr3_aa: CASSQDFWRGGGEQYF; cdr3_nt: TGCGCCAGCAGCCAAGATTTTTGGCGGGGGGGCGGTGAGCAGTACTTC
j_call: TRBJ2-7; d_call: .; v_call: TRBV27; clone_size: once; cdr3_aa: CASSLWGSGPYEQYF; cdr3_nt: TGTGCCAGCAGTTTATGGGGTAGCGGACCCTACGAGCAGTACTTC
j_call: TRBJ1-6; d_call: .; v_call: TRBV15; clone_size: .; cdr3_aa: CATSRDLGGGSGSPLHF; cdr3_nt: TGTGCCACCAGCAGAGATCTTGGCGGGGGGAGTGGTTCACCCCTCCACTTT
j_call: TRBJ2-7; d_call: .; v_call: TRBV10-1; clone_size: .; cdr3_aa: CASSESGDPYEQYF; cdr3_nt: TGCGCCAGCAGTGAGTCGGGGGATCCCTACGAGCAGTACTTC
j_call: TRBJ2-1; d_call: .; v_call: TRBV5-4; clone_size: .; cdr3_aa: CASSAYNEQFF; cdr3_nt: TGTGCCAGCAGCGCATACAATGAGCAGTTCTTC